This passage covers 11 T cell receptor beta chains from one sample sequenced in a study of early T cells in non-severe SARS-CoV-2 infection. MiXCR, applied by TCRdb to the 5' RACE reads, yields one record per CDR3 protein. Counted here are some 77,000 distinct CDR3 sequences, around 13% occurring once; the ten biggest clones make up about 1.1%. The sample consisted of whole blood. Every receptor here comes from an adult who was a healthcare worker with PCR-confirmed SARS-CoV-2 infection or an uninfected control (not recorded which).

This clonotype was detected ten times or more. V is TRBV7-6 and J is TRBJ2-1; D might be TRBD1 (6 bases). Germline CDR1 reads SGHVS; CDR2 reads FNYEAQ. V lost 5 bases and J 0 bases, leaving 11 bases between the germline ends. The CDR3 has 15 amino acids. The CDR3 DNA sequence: TGTGCCAGCAGCCCTGGCAGGGGCTCCTACAATGAGCAGTTCTTC. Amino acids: CASSPGRGSYNEQFF.

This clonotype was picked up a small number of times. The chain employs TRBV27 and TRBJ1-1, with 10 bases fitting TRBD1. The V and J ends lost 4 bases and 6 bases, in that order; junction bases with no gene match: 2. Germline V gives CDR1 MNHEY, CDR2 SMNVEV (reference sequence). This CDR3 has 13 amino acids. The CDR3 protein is CASSWGTGAEAFF. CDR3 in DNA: TGTGCCAGCAGTTGGGGGACAGGGGCTGAAGCTTTCTTT.

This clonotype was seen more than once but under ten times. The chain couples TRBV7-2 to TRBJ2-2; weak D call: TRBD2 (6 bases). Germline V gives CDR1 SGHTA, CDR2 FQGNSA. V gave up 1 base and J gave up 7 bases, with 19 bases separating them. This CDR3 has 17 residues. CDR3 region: CASSLELPEDYRGELFF. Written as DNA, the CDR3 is TGTGCCAGCAGCTTAGAGCTACCTGAGGACTACCGCGGGGAGCTGTTTTTT.

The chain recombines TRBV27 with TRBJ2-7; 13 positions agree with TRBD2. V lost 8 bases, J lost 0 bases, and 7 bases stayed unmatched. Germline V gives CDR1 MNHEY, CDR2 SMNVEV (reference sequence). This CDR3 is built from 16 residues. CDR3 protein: CASRGLAGVSSYEQYF. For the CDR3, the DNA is TGTGCCAGCCGAGGACTAGCGGGGGTTAGCTCCTACGAGCAGTACTTC.

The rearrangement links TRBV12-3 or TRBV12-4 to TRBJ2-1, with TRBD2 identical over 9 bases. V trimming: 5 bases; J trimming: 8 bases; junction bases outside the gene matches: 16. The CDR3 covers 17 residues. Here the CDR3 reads CASSLGGGAGGIDEQFF. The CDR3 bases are TGTGCCAGCAGTCTCGGAGGCGGAGCGGGGGGCATCGATGAGCAGTTCTTC.

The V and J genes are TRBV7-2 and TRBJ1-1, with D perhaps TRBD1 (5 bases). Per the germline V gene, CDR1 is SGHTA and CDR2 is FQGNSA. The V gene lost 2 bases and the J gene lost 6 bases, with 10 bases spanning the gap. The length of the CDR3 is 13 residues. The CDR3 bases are TGTGCCAGCAGCTTATTTGGGGGGGCTGAAGCTTTCTTT. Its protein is CASSLFGGAEAFF. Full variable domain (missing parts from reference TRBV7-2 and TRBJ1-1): GAGVSQSPSNKVTEKGKDVELRCDPISGHTALYWYRQSLGQGLEFLIYFQGNSAPDKSGLPSDRFSAERTGGSVSTLTIQRTQQEDSAVYLCASSLFGGAEAFFGQGTRLTVV.

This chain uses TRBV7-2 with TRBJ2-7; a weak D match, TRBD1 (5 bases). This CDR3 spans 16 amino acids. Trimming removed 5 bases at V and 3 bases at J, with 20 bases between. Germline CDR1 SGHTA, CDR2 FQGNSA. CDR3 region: CASSPTWGRVFYEQYF. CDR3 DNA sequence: TGTGCCAGCAGCCCTACTTGGGGCCGCGTTTTCTACGAGCAGTACTTC.

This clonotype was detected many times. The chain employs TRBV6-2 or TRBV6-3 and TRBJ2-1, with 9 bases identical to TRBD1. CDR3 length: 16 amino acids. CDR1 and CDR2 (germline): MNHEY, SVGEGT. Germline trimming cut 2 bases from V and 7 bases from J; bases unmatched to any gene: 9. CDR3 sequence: CASSYGWTGVLNEQFF. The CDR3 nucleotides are TGTGCCAGCAGTTACGGTTGGACAGGGGTTTTGAATGAGCAGTTCTTC.

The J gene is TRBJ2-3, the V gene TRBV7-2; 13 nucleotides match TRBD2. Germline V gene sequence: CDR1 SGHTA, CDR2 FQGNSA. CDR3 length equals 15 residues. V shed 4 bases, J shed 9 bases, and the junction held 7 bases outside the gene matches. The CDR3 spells CASSSGLAGQITQYF. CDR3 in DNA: TGTGCCAGCAGCTCGGGACTAGCGGGACAGATCACGCAGTATTTT.

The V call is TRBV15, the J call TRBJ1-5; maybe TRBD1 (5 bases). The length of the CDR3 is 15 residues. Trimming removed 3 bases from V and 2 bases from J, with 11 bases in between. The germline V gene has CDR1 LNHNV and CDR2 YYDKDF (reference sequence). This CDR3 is CATSSLTVGNQPQHF. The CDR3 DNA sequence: TGTGCCACCAGCAGCCTGACAGTCGGCAATCAGCCCCAGCATTTT.

CDR3 region: CASSPQEFRGTEAFF. CDR3 nucleotide sequence: TGTGCCAGCTCACCTCAAGAATTTCGGGGCACTGAAGCTTTCTTT. This chain connects TRBV18 to TRBJ1-1; no definite D call. This CDR3 has 15 residues. The germline V gene encodes CDR1 KGHSH and CDR2 LQKENI. The V end was cut by 3 bases, the J end by 4 bases, with 15 bases between.